Sequencing of this T cell receptor (beta chain) was carried out in a study of cytomegalovirus exposure and HLA in healthy donors. Study summary: An earlier analysis found roughly 110 million unique TCR beta sequences from around 180 million T cells.

Findings and limits, study-wide: Cytomegalovirus status was reportedly diagnosed by the classifier with high sensitivity and specificity. Certain indistinguishable V segments, among them TRBV6-2 and TRBV6-3, were excluded.

Note on this clone: Its antigen is unknown.

This CDR3 comprises 12 residues. The germline V gene encodes CDR1 SGHVS and CDR2 FNYEAQ. V lost 6 bases and J 5 bases, leaving 8 bases between the germline ends. The PCR used 60 Vbeta and 13 Jbeta primers. Clones were sequenced by immunoSEQ multiplex PCR, and TCRdb holds only the in-frame ones, with some missing. Its table records 55,000 or so clones. The sequenced sample consisted of PBMCs. This chain joins TRBV7-6 and TRBJ2-1; D is ambiguous. This TCR was sampled from a woman aged 25 to 39 in good health and CMV-seropositive. The DNA for the CDR3 is TGTGCCAGCAGTCTTGACAACAATGAGCAGTTCTTC. It encodes CASSLDNNEQFF.